The 13 T cell receptor beta chains reported below all come from one sample, sequenced in a study of post-analysis software for immune sequencing data. Sequencing libraries made from TCR beta cDNA carried unique molecular identifiers. Via MiXCR, TCRdb re-called the PCR reads, giving one row per CDR3 protein. The sample holds roughly 540,000 distinct CDR3 sequences, about a third seen once. Study-level points and caveats: The study found TRBV5-6, TRBV5-1 and TRBV20-1 among five TRBV segments more frequent in patients than controls.

The antigens of these receptors remain unknown. Sequencing used blood. Receptors were obtained from a girl aged 2-17 years with multiple sclerosis.

Only a few counts were recorded for this clonotype. The V and J genes are TRBV5-1 and TRBJ1-2; D is undetermined. V was clipped by 0 bases and J by 6 bases, with 6 bases between them. Germline V gene lookup returns CDR1 SGHRS and CDR2 YFSETQ. The CDR3 is 12 amino acids. As DNA, the CDR3 is TGCGCCAGCAGCTTGGCCGGGAATGGCTACACCTTC. It translates to CASSLAGNGYTF.

This clonotype occurred many times. V is TRBV15 and J is TRBJ2-5; weak D call: TRBD1 (6 bases). V was pared by 1 base and J by 3 bases, with 18 bases between. CDR1 LNHNV and CDR2 YYDKDF come from the germline V gene (reference sequence). This CDR3 contains 17 residues. The CDR3: CATSRGPDRQGKETQYF. CDR3 DNA sequence: TGTGCCACCAGCAGAGGGCCTGATCGGCAGGGGAAAGAGACCCAGTACTTC.

This clonotype was recorded a few times. In nucleotides, the CDR3 is TGTGCCAGCAGGCCTCTGGGGGGAAAGGTTGGCTACACTGAAGCTTTCTTT. This sequence encodes CASRPLGGKVGYTEAFF. The chain combines TRBV11-2 with TRBJ1-1; D is possibly TRBD1 (5 bases). This CDR3 contains 17 residues. The V gene lost 6 bases and the J gene lost 3 bases, with 23 bases spanning the gap. Looked up from germline, CDR1 is SGHAT and CDR2 is FQNNGV.

V is TRBV5-1 and J is TRBJ1-2; 7 bases map to TRBD1. The CDR3 is 14 residues long. The V gene's germline CDR1 is SGHRS and CDR2 YFSETQ. The V and J ends lost 7 bases and 4 bases, in that order; junction bases with no gene match: 10. CDR3 bases: TGCGCCAGCGGCTCGACAGGGCCCAGCTATGGCTACACCTTC. This encodes CASGSTGPSYGYTF.

In its sample, this clonotype was seen a few times. The chain recombines TRBV12-5 with TRBJ2-5; D unclear. Deletions cut 5 bases from V and 5 bases from J, with 12 bases between. CDR1 is LGHNT and CDR2 is FRNRAP in the germline V gene. CDR3 length: 13 residues. This CDR3 reads CASGLTMEETQYF. The CDR3 coding sequence is TGTGCTAGTGGTCTAACTATGGAGGAGACCCAGTACTTC.

This clonotype has just a few counts. J is TRBJ1-2 and V is TRBV20-1; TRBD1 might be the D (6 bases). V was pared by 3 bases and J by 8 bases, with 22 bases between. The CDR3 contains 15 residues. Germline loops: CDR1 DFQATT, CDR2 SNEGSKA (reference sequence). Written as DNA, the CDR3 is TGCAGTGCTAGCGGTCCGGGGGGCAGTAATCTAGGCTACACCTTC. It is translated as CSASGPGGSNLGYTF.

In its sample, this clonotype was seen a few times. The V call is TRBV7-9, the J call TRBJ2-1; D possibly matches TRBD1 or TRBD2 (5 bases each). The CDR3 is 15 amino acids. Per the germline V gene, CDR1 is SEHNR and CDR2 is FQNEAQ (reference sequence). Trimming left V 7 bases short and J 3 bases short, with 16 bases between. The CDR3 sequence is CASMKGAGVYNEQFF. CDR3 sequence (DNA): TGTGCCAGCATGAAAGGGGCCGGGGTCTACAATGAGCAGTTCTTC.

The CDR3 here is CASSQDLASAGRYF. The CDR3 coding sequence is TGCGCCAGCAGCCAAGATCTGGCATCGGCGGGGAGGTACTTC. The chain combines TRBV4-1 with TRBJ2-7, with D possibly matching TRBD2 (6 bases). Germline V gene lookup returns CDR1 MGHRA and CDR2 YSYEKL. The CDR3 spans 14 residues. Trimming took off 0 bases at V and 12 bases at J, with 18 bases between the two ends.

The chain is built from TRBV3-1 and TRBJ1-2; a weak D match, TRBD1 (6 bases). CDR3 length: 15 residues. The V gene lost 4 bases and the J gene lost 0 bases, with 12 bases spanning the gap. Germline CDR1 and CDR2: LGHDT and YNNKEL (reference sequence). Here the CDR3 reads CASSLLDRTNYGYTF. DNA of the CDR3: TGTGCCAGCAGCCTCCTGGACAGAACTAACTATGGCTACACCTTC.

A few counts support this clonotype. The genes are TRBV5-4 and TRBJ1-1; the D gene is possibly TRBD1 (5 bases). This CDR3 has 16 residues. V was shortened by 2 bases and J by 0 bases, with 14 bases between the two germline ends. Per germline, CDR1 SGHNT and CDR2 YYREEE (reference sequence). For the CDR3, the DNA is TGTGCCAGCAGCTTTCAAAGCGGGACTCTGAACACTGAAGCTTTCTTT. Translation gives CASSFQSGTLNTEAFF.

The rearrangement links TRBV20-1 to TRBJ1-5; 7 bases match TRBD1. The CDR3 sequence is 13 residues long. Germline V gene data show CDR1 as DFQATT and CDR2 as SNEGSKA (reference sequence). V gave up 4 bases and J gave up 4 bases; unmatched junction bases: 4. CDR3 amino acids: CSAKQGRNQPQHF. CDR3 bases: TGCAGTGCTAAACAGGGGAGGAATCAGCCCCAGCATTTT.

This clonotype came up a few times. The genes are TRBV10-3 and TRBJ2-5, with a weak D call TRBD1 (5 bases). The germline V gene has CDR1 ENHRY and CDR2 SYGVKD. The CDR3 has 13 residues. V dropped 10 bases and J dropped 2 bases, with 14 bases sitting between them. The CDR3 spells CATTAQGQETQYF. The CDR3, as DNA: TGTGCCACCACCGCCCAGGGTCAAGAGACCCAGTACTTC.

The chain couples TRBV10-3 to TRBJ2-1, with TRBD1 matching 8 bases. With 2 bases clipped from V and 3 bases from J, the junction kept 3 bases outside the gene matches. Germline lookup yields CDR1 ENHRY and CDR2 SYGVKD. The CDR3 has 15 residues. In DNA form, the CDR3 reads TGTGCCATCAGTGAGCATGACAGGGGCTACAATGAGCAGTTCTTC. Its translation: CAISEHDRGYNEQFF.